This entry describes one TCR beta chain. This record belongs to a study of blood T cell repertoires in COVID-19. About the research overall: The United States, Italy and Spain provided the acute and convalescent COVID-19 samples. The analysed material was cDNA or gDNA that came from T cells, B-cell-depleted T cells, or PBMCs.

Study processing details: Reference gene primer amplification in the assay estimated nucleated cell counts. This table comes from immunoSEQ multiplex PCR, and its TCRdb copy is limited to in-frame clones, with some not included. Clone size and V and J calls were adopted from that table, with D and trimming inferred from the DNA. This table has 200,000 to 300,000 clones, just under 85% appearing once. The sequence was obtained from a woman over 75 with acute or convalescent COVID-19. The sequenced sample consisted of peripheral blood.

The CDR3 sequence is CASSLGLAGDSTYEQYF. The CDR3 DNA sequence: TGCGCCAGCAGCTTGGGGCTAGCGGGGGATTCGACCTACGAGCAGTACTTC. The V call is TRBV5-1, the J call TRBJ2-7; 10 bases line up with TRBD2. Per the germline V gene, CDR1 is SGHRS and CDR2 is YFSETQ. V was clipped by 0 bases and J by 2 bases; unmatched bases: 8. The CDR3 runs 17 residues.